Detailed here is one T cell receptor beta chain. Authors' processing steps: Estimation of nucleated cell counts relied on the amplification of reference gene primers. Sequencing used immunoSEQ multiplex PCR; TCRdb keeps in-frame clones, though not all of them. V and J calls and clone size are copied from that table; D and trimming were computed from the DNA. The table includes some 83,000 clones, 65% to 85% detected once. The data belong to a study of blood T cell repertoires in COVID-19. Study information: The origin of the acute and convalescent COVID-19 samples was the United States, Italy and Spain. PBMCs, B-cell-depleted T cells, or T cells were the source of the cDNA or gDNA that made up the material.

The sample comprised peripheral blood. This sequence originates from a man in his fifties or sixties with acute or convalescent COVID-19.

The chain's CDR3 is CASSYSGGTTDTQYF. CDR3 coding DNA: TGTGCCAGCAGTTACTCGGGGGGGACGACAGATACGCAGTATTTT. The chain is built from TRBV6-5 and TRBJ2-3; 7 bases map to TRBD2. CDR1 is MNHEY and CDR2 is SVGAGI in the germline V gene. The V gene end was trimmed by 0 bases and the J gene end by 3 bases; junction bases not matched to a gene: 3. CDR3 length equals 15 residues.